This TCR beta chain was sequenced for a study of T cell repertoires in cytomegalovirus infection. About the study: Indications of both CMV infection and matching HLA type were provided by public TCR beta signatures. Overall study results and limits: Accumulated public TCR beta family frequency recognized individuals carrying CMV together with the relevant HLA. The response measured ex vivo was dominated by TCR beta clonotypes (HLA-C-restricted and CMV-specific).

TCRdb passed the reads through MiXCR, listing each CDR3 protein once. The sample carries a few hundred thousand distinct CDR3 sequences, about a sixth recorded once. The CDR3 has 12 residues. V was pared by 3 bases and J by 10 bases, with 12 bases between. The germline gives CDR1 SGHDT, CDR2 YYEEEE. This clonotype occurred a few times. The target antigen is unknown. Sequencing was done on a sample of CD8+ T cells from PBMCs. The chain joins TRBV5-6 to TRBJ2-3; no firm D call. The sequence was collected from a human donor in good health (CMV status not recorded). Some clones in this sample may be carry-over from other donors' samples. Here the CDR3 reads CASSSGPTSQYF. The CDR3 DNA reads TGTGCCAGCAGCTCCGGCCCGACATCGCAGTATTTT.